This T cell receptor beta chain is drawn from a study of T cell changes during pregnancy in multiple sclerosis. The table came from immunoSEQ multiplex PCR; TCRdb's copy has only in-frame clones and leaves some out. The table lists roughly 97,000 clones, around nine tenths of them singletons. This receptor was identified in a female donor in good health, enrolled as a control in a pregnancy study. This sample comprised peripheral blood, obtained in the second trimester of pregnancy.

The DNA for the CDR3 is TGTGCCAGCAGCTTGGCGGGGACGCACACTGAAGCTTTCTTT. Protein: CASSLAGTHTEAFF. The J gene is TRBJ1-1, the V gene TRBV7-2; maybe TRBD1 (5 bases). This CDR3 has 14 amino acids. Trimming stripped 3 bases from V and 3 bases from J, with 11 bases between. Germline V lookup: CDR1 SGHTA, CDR2 FQGNSA.